This note documents a single TCR beta chain sequence. The entry originates in a study of blood T cell repertoires in COVID-19. Background on the study: The United States, Italy and Spain were the sources of the acute and convalescent COVID-19 samples.

Per germline, CDR1 SQVTM and CDR2 ANQGSEA. Trimming stripped 3 bases from V and 7 bases from J, with 12 bases between. This CDR3 has 12 amino acids. The study drew participants aged about 18 to 89 years from around 24 US areas. Two consecutive negative NP/OP PCR tests, clearance, or resolved symptoms defined Cohort 3 recovery. Authors' data handling: Reference gene primers were amplified, and this amplification served to estimate nucleated cell counts. TCRdb's copy holds only in-frame clones and misses some; the assay was immunoSEQ multiplex PCR. Clonal size and the V and J genes are those of that table, whereas D and trimming came from the DNA. The sample consists of 350,000 to 400,000 clones, roughly 90% of them appearing once.

Sequencing used PBMCs or T cells enriched from blood (not recorded which). This chain links TRBV29-1 with TRBJ1-1; D may be TRBD1 (5 bases). The receptor was isolated from a woman in her twenties or thirties who had recovered from COVID-19. CDR3 sequence (DNA): TGCAGCGTTGAGGCGGGACGAATTGAAGCTTTCTTT. This translates into CSVEAGRIEAFF.